This paragraph reports one T cell receptor (beta chain). TCRdb reanalysed the 5' RACE reads using MiXCR and keeps one entry per CDR3 protein. The data hold around 350,000 distinct CDR3 sequences, with approximately 10% observed a single time. These data originate in a study of T cells after yellow fever vaccination. V was shortened by 2 bases and J by 3 bases, with 10 bases between the two germline ends. This CDR3 has 13 residues. Germline assignment: CDR1 DFQATT and CDR2 SNEGSKA (reference sequence). This specimen consisted of PBMCs, obtained on the day of the first yellow fever vaccination. This chain uses TRBV20-1 with TRBJ1-1; unclear D gene. This clonotype was obtained from a man between 18 and 29 years old who received the YFV17D yellow fever vaccine. The CDR3 region is CSARRQIYTEAFF. CDR3 coding DNA: TGCAGTGCTAGACGTCAAATCTACACTGAAGCTTTCTTT.